Each of the 5 T cell receptor beta chains below was sequenced from the same sample in a study of blood T cell repertoires in COVID-19. Some clones are missing from TCRdb's copy, which holds only in-frame ones; the method was immunoSEQ multiplex PCR. The sample holds roughly 80,000 clones, about 83% seen once. Sequenced: peripheral blood. The receptors were gathered from a woman in her sixties or seventies with acute or convalescent COVID-19.

The chain links TRBV7-2 to TRBJ1-2, with 7 bases that match TRBD1. The trim removed 2 bases at V and 0 bases at J, leaving 9 bases unmatched. CDR3 size: 17 residues. The germline gives CDR1 SGHTA, CDR2 FQGNSA. For the CDR3, the DNA is TGTGCCAGCAGCTTATACCCCGGGACAGTTACTAACTATGGCTACACCTTC. It translates to CASSLYPGTVTNYGYTF.

This rearrangement joins TRBV7-9 to TRBJ1-2; 7 nucleotides match TRBD1. This CDR3 comprises 14 residues. Germline trimming cut 5 bases from V and 7 bases from J; bases unmatched to any gene: 10. The germline V gene has CDR1 SEHNR and CDR2 FQNEAQ (reference sequence). CDR3 sequence (DNA): TGTGCCAGCAGCCCCGGGACAGTGGGGATTGGCTACACCTTC. It codes for CASSPGTVGIGYTF. Full variable domain (missing parts from reference TRBV7-9 and TRBJ1-2): DTGVSQNPRHKITKRGQNVTFRCDPISEHNRLYWYRQTLGQGPEFLTYFQNEAQLEKSRLLSDRFSAERPKGSFSTLEIQRTEQGDSAMYLCASSPGTVGIGYTFGSGTRLTVV.

This chain links TRBV30 with TRBJ2-1; D unclear. This CDR3 has 11 residues. Trimming stripped 2 bases from V and 9 bases from J, with 8 bases between. Germline CDR1 GTSNPN, CDR2 SVGIG (reference sequence). This CDR3 is CAWSPRSEQFF. The DNA of the CDR3 is TGTGCCTGGAGTCCGCGGAGTGAGCAGTTCTTC.

The rearrangement joins TRBV5-4 to TRBJ2-1; 9 bases match TRBD2. Germline lookup yields CDR1 SGHNT and CDR2 YYREEE (reference sequence). V dropped 0 bases and J dropped 4; count of bases not matched to a gene: 11. The CDR3 totals 18 residues. This CDR3 is CASSLAVVAGAPYNEQFF. The CDR3 DNA is TGTGCCAGCAGCTTGGCCGTGGTAGCGGGGGCCCCATACAATGAGCAGTTCTTC.

The table lists this clone with a few counts. CDR3: CASSWRGGETQYF. The CDR3, as DNA: TGTGCCAGCAGCTGGAGAGGCGGAGAGACCCAGTACTTC. The chain joins TRBV5-4 to TRBJ2-5; D not certain. CDR3 length: 13 residues. The V gene's germline CDR1 is SGHNT and CDR2 YYREEE (reference sequence). With 3 bases removed from V and 4 bases from J, the gap between germline ends came to 10 bases. Full variable domain (rest looked up from reference TRBV5-4 and TRBJ2-5): ETGVTQSPTHLIKTRGQQVTLRCSSQSGHNTVSWYQQALGQGPQFIFQYYREEENGRGNFPPRFSGLQFPNYSSELNVNALELDDSALYLCASSWRGGETQYFGPGTRLLVL.